The rows below give T cell receptor beta chains drawn from one sample of a study of blood T cell repertoires in COVID-19. Generated by immunoSEQ multiplex PCR, the TCRdb table keeps only in-frame clones and is missing some. Of 120,000 or so clones detected, 65% to 90% appear once; the ten largest clones hold 9.5% to 13%. Sequencing was carried out using peripheral blood. The receptors originated from a human donor in a cohort sampled during active COVID-19. Both conserved end residues are part of each CDR3. Fields, in order: J gene, D gene, clone size, V gene, CDR3 protein, CDR3 DNA. The D gene is left open where the match is weak. Size is omitted from some rows. Given values are once, few, many or a class for expanded clones.

j_gene: TRBJ2-3
d_gene: NA
abundance: NA
v_gene: TRBV12-3/TRBV12-4
CDR3aa: CASSPGRDTQYF
CDR3nt: TGTGCCAGCAGCCCAGGAAGAGATACGCAGTATTTT

j_gene: TRBJ2-1
d_gene: NA
abundance: NA
v_gene: TRBV12-5
CDR3aa: CASGRYRSSYNEQFF
CDR3nt: TGTGCTAGTGGTAGATACAGGAGCTCCTACAATGAGCAGTTCTTC

j_gene: TRBJ2-3
d_gene: TRBD2
abundance: NA
v_gene: TRBV28
CDR3aa: CASSLSRGGRDTQYF
CDR3nt: TGTGCCAGCAGTTTATCGCGGGGGGGCCGTGATACGCAGTATTTT

j_gene: TRBJ2-1
d_gene: NA
abundance: NA
v_gene: TRBV7-9
CDR3aa: CASSLDFSSYNEQFF
CDR3nt: TGTGCCAGCAGCTTGGACTTCAGCTCCTACAATGAGCAGTTCTTC

j_gene: TRBJ2-5
d_gene: NA
abundance: NA
v_gene: TRBV5-1
CDR3aa: CASSLAPGYQETQYF
CDR3nt: TGCGCCAGCAGCTTGGCCCCGGGTTACCAAGAGACCCAGTACTTC

j_gene: TRBJ2-5
d_gene: NA
abundance: few
v_gene: TRBV27
CDR3aa: CASRPAGLETQYF
CDR3nt: TGTGCCAGCAGACCGGCGGGGTTGGAGACCCAGTACTTC

j_gene: TRBJ2-7
d_gene: NA
abundance: NA
v_gene: TRBV28
CDR3aa: CASSSGQDYEQYF
CDR3nt: TGTGCCAGCAGTTCGGGACAAGACTACGAGCAGTACTTC

j_gene: TRBJ2-2
d_gene: NA
abundance: NA
v_gene: TRBV4-2
CDR3aa: CASSQEMGRRGTGELFF
CDR3nt: TGTGCCAGCAGCCAAGAAATGGGGAGAAGGGGGACCGGGGAGCTGTTTTTT

j_gene: TRBJ2-5
d_gene: NA
abundance: once
v_gene: TRBV6-2/TRBV6-3
CDR3aa: CASSSGKLDTPSQVETQYF
CDR3nt: TGTGCCAGCAGTTCAGGCAAATTGGACACTCCATCACAAGTGGAGACCCAGTACTTC

j_gene: TRBJ2-7
d_gene: NA
abundance: NA
v_gene: TRBV19
CDR3aa: CASSNRENEQYF
CDR3nt: TGTGCCAGTAGTAACAGGGAGAACGAGCAGTACTTC

j_gene: TRBJ2-5
d_gene: TRBD2
abundance: once
v_gene: TRBV2
CDR3aa: CASSFSGGAIWETQYF
CDR3nt: TGTGCCAGCAGTTTTAGCGGGGGGGCCATTTGGGAGACCCAGTACTTC

j_gene: TRBJ2-5
d_gene: NA
abundance: NA
v_gene: TRBV2
CDR3aa: CASSAEGAQYF
CDR3nt: TGTGCCAGCAGTGCCGAGGGGGCCCAGTACTTC

j_gene: TRBJ2-7
d_gene: NA
abundance: NA
v_gene: TRBV18
CDR3aa: CASSPSVPQNLYEQYF
CDR3nt: TGTGCCAGCTCACCCTCGGTTCCACAGAACCTCTACGAGCAGTACTTC

j_gene: TRBJ1-6
d_gene: NA
abundance: NA
v_gene: TRBV5-1
CDR3aa: CASSLGASSYNSPLHF
CDR3nt: TGCGCCAGCAGCTTGGGGGCGAGCTCCTATAATTCACCCCTCCACTTT

j_gene: TRBJ2-7
d_gene: TRBD1
abundance: NA
v_gene: TRBV14
CDR3aa: CASSQATGPTYEQYF
CDR3nt: TGTGCCAGCAGCCAAGCGACAGGGCCCACCTACGAGCAGTACTTC

j_gene: TRBJ1-6
d_gene: TRBD1
abundance: NA
v_gene: TRBV4-1
CDR3aa: CASSLSLTGSPLHF
CDR3nt: TGCGCCAGCAGCCTAAGTTTGACAGGGTCACCCCTCCACTTT

j_gene: TRBJ1-5
d_gene: NA
abundance: NA
v_gene: TRBV6-5
CDR3aa: CASSKDSFSNQPQHF
CDR3nt: TGTGCCAGCAGCAAGGACAGTTTTAGCAATCAGCCCCAGCATTTT

j_gene: TRBJ2-3
d_gene: TRBD2
abundance: NA
v_gene: TRBV7-2
CDR3aa: CASSLGLATSTDTQYF
CDR3nt: TGTGCCAGCAGCCTGGGACTAGCGACTAGCACAGATACGCAGTATTTT

j_gene: TRBJ2-2
d_gene: NA
abundance: NA
v_gene: TRBV7-2
CDR3aa: CASSMTGRNTGELFF
CDR3nt: TGTGCCAGCAGCATGACAGGGAGGAATACCGGGGAGCTGTTTTTT

j_gene: TRBJ1-6
d_gene: NA
abundance: NA
v_gene: TRBV6-5
CDR3aa: CASSYQDYSPLHF
CDR3nt: TGTGCCAGCAGTTACCAGGACTATTCACCCCTCCACTTT

j_gene: TRBJ2-1
d_gene: TRBD2
abundance: NA
v_gene: TRBV7-2
CDR3aa: CASSAGGLNEQFF
CDR3nt: TGTGCCAGCAGCGCGGGGGGGCTTAATGAGCAGTTCTTC